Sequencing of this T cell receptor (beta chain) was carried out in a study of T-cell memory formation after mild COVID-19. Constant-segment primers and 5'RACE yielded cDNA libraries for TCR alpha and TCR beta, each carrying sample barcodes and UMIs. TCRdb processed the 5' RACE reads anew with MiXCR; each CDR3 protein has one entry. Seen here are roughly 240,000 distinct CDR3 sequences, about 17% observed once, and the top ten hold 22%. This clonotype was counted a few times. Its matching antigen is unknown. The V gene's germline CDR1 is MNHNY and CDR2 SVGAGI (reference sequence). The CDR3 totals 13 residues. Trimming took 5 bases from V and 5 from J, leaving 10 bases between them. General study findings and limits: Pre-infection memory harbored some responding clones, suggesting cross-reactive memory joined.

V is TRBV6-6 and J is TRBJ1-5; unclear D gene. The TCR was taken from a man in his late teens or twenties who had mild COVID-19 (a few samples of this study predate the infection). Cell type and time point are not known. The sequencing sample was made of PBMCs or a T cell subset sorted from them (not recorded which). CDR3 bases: TGTGCCAGCAGTCCCCGGTTGGATCAGCCCCAGCATTTT. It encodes CASSPRLDQPQHF.